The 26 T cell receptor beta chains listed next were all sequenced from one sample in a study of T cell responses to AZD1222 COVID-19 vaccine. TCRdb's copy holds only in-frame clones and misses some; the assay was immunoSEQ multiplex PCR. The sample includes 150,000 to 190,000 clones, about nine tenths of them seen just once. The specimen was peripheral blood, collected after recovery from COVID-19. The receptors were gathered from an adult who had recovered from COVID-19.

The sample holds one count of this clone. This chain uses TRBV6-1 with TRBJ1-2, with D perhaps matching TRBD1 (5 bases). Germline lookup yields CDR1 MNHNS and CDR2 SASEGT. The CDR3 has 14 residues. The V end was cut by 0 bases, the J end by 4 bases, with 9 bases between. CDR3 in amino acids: CASSEAGTSYGYTF. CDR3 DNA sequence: TGTGCCAGCAGTGAAGCGGGGACCTCCTATGGCTACACCTTC.

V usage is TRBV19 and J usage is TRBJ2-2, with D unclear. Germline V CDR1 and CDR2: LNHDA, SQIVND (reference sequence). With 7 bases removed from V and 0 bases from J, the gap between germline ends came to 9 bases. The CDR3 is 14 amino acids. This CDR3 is CASTSDTNTGELFF. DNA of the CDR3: TGTGCCAGTACGTCAGACACGAACACCGGGGAGCTGTTTTTT.

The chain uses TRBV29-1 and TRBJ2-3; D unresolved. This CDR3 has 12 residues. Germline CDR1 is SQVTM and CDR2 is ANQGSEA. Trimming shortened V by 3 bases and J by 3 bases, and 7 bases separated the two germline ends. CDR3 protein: CSVDKGTDTQYF. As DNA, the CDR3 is TGCAGCGTTGATAAGGGAACAGATACGCAGTATTTT.

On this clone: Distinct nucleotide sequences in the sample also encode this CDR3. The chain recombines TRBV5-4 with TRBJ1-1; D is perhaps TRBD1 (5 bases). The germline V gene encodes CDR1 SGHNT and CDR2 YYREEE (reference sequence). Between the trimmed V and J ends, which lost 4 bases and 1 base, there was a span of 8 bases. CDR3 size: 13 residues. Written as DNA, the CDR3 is TGTGCCAGCAGCCTCGACAGGAACACTGAAGCTTTCTTT. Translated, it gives CASSLDRNTEAFF.

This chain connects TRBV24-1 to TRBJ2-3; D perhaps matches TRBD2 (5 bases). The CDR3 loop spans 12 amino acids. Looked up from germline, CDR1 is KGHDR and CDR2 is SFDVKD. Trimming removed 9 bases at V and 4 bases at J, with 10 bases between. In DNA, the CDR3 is TGTGCCACCTCGGGGTATTCAGATACGCAGTATTTT. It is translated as CATSGYSDTQYF.

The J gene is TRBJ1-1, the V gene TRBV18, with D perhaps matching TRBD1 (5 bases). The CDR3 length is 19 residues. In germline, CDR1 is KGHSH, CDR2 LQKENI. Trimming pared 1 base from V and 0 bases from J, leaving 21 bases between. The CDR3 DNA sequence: TGTGCCAGCTCACCACTCGGAGTAGAGATTGCCAGGGTGAACACTGAAGCTTTCTTT. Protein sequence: CASSPLGVEIARVNTEAFF.

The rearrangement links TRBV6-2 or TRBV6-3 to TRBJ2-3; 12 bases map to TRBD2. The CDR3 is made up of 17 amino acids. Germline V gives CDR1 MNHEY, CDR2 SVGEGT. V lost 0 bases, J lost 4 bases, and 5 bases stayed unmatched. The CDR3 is CASSYSMTSGSPDTQYF. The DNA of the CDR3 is TGTGCCAGCAGTTACTCGATGACTAGCGGGAGCCCAGATACGCAGTATTTT.

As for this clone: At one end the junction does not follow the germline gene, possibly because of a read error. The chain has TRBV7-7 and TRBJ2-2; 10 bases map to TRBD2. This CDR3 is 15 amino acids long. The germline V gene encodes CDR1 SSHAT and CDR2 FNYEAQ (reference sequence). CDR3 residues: CASSPSGRGTGELFF. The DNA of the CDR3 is TGTGCTAGCAGCCCTAGCGGGAGAGGGACCGGGGAGCTGTTTTTT. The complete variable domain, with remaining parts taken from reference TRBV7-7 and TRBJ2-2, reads GAGVSQSPRYKVTKRGQDVTLRCDPISSHATLYWYQQALGQGPEFLTYFNYEAQPDKSGLPSDRFSAERPEGSISTLTIQRTEQRDSAMYRCASSPSGRGTGELFFGEGSRLTVL.

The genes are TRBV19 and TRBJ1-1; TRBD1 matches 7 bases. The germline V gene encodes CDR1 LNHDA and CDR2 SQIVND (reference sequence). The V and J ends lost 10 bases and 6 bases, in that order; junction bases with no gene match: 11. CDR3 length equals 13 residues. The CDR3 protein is CATSGTDRSEAFF. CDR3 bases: TGTGCCACCTCCGGGACAGACCGTTCTGAAGCTTTCTTT.

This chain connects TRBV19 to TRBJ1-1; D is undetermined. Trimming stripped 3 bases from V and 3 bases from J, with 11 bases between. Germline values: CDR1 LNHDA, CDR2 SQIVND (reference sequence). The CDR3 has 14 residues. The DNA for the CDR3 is TGTGCCAGTAGTATCCCGCTCCGACACACTGAAGCTTTCTTT. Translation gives CASSIPLRHTEAFF.

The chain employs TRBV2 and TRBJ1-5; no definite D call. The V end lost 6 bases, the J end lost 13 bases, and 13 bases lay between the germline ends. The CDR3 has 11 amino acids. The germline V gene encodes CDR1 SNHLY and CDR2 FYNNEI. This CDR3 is CASSRQIVQHF. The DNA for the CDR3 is TGTGCCAGCAGCCGACAAATAGTTCAGCATTTT.

CDR3: CASRGGSSTDTQYF. The DNA of the CDR3 is TGTGCCAGCAGGGGAGGTTCTAGCACAGATACGCAGTATTTT. V and J are TRBV2 and TRBJ2-3, with a weak D call TRBD2 (6 bases). The CDR3 is 14 residues long. Trimming stripped 6 bases from V and 0 bases from J, with 10 bases between. CDR1 SNHLY and CDR2 FYNNEI come from the germline V gene.

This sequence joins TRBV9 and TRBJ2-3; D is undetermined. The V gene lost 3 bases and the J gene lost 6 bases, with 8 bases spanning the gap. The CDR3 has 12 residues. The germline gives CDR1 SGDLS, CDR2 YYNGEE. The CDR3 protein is CASSALSDTQYF. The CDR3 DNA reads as TGTGCCAGCAGCGCCCTTTCGGATACGCAGTATTTT.

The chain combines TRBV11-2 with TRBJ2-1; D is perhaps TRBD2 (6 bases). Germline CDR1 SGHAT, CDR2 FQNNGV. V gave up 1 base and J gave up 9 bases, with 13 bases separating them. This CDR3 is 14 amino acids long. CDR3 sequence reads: CASSLVTWGVEQFF. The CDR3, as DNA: TGTGCCAGCAGCTTAGTGACCTGGGGGGTTGAGCAGTTCTTC.

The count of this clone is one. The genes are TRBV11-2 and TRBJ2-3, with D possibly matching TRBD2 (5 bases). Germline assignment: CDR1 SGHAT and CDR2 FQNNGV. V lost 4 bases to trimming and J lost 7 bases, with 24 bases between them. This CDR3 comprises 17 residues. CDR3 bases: TGTGCCAGCAGCTCAACCCGGACGCGAGGGATCACGAATACGCAGTATTTT. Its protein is CASSSTRTRGITNTQYF.

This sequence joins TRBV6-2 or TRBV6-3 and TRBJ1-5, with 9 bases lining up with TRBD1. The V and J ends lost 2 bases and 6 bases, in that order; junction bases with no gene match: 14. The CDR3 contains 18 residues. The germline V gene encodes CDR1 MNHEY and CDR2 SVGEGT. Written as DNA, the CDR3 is TGTGCCAGCAGTTACCGGCTGAATTCGGACAGGGGAGGTCAGCCCCAGCATTTT. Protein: CASSYRLNSDRGGQPQHF.

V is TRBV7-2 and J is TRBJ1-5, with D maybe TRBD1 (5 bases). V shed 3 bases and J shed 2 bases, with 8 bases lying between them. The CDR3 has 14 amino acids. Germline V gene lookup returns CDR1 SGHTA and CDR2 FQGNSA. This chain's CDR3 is CASSLTEGNQPQHF. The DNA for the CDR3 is TGTGCCAGCAGCTTGACAGAGGGCAATCAGCCCCAGCATTTT.

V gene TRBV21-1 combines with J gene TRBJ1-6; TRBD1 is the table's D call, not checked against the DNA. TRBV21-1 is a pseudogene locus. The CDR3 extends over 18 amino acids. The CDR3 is CAGDGGQACFSYNSPLHF. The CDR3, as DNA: TGTGCCGGAGACGGGGGACAGGCTTGTTTCTCCTATAATTCACCCCTCCACTTT.

CDR3 DNA: TGTGCCAGCAGCTTTTTTTCGAACACCGGGGAGCTGTTTTTT. This gives the protein CASSFFSNTGELFF. This rearrangement joins TRBV7-6 to TRBJ2-2; D not resolved. The CDR3 length is 14 residues. The ends were cut back, 3 bases at V and 0 bases at J, with 5 bases in the middle. Germline values: CDR1 SGHVS, CDR2 FNYEAQ.

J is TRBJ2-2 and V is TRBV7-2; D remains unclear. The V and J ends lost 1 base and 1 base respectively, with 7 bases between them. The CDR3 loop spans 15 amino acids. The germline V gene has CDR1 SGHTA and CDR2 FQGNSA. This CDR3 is CASSLVMGNTGELFF. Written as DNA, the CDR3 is TGTGCCAGCAGCTTAGTCATGGGGAACACCGGGGAGCTGTTTTTT.

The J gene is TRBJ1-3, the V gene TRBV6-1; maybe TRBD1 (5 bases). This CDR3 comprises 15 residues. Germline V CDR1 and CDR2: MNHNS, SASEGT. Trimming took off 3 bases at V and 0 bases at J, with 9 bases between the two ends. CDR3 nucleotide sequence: TGTGCCAGCAGTGACAGGGACCTCTCTGGAAACACCATATATTTT. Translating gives CASSDRDLSGNTIYF.

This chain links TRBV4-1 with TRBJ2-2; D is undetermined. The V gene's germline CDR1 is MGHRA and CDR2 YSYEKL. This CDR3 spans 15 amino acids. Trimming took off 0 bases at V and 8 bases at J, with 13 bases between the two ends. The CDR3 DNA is TGCGCCAGCAGCCAAGAGAAGTCCTGGGTTGGGGAGCTGTTTTTT. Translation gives CASSQEKSWVGELFF.

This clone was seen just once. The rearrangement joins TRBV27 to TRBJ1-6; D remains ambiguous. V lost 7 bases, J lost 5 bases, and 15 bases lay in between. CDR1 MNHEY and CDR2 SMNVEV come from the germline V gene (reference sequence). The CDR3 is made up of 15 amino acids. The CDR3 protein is CASTSGVADNSPLHF. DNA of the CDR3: TGTGCCAGCACTTCAGGTGTGGCCGATAATTCACCCCTCCACTTT.

CDR3 DNA sequence: TGTGCCACCTCGCTCAGGGTGAGCACAGATACGCAGTATTTT. This sequence encodes CATSLRVSTDTQYF. This chain links TRBV19 with TRBJ2-3, with a possible D match to TRBD1 (5 bases). V gave up 10 bases and J gave up 0 bases, with 14 bases separating them. The CDR3 has 14 amino acids. Looked up from germline, CDR1 is LNHDA and CDR2 is SQIVND (reference sequence).

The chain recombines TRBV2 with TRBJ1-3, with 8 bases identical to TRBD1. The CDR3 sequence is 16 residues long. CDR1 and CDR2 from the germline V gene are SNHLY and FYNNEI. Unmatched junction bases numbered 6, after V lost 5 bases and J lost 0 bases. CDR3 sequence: CASSPGTGFSGNTIYF. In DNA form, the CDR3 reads TGTGCCAGCAGTCCCGGGACAGGCTTCTCTGGAAACACCATATATTTT.

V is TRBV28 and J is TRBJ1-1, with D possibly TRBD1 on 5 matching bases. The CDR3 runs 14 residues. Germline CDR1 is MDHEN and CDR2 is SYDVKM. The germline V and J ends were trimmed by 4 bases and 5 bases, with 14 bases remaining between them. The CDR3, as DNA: TGTGCCAGCAGTTGGGCTGGGGGAGGGACTGAAGCTTTCTTT. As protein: CASSWAGGGTEAFF. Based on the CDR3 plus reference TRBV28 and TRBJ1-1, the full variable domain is DVKVTQSSRYLVKRTGEKVFLECVQDMDHENMFWYRQDPGLGLRLIYFSYDVKMKEKGDIPEGYSVSREKKERFSLILESASTNQTSMYLCASSWAGGGTEAFFGQGTRLTVV.